Below, one TCR beta chain is given with its context. The target antigen is unknown. PCR employed 60 Vbeta and 13 Jbeta primers. Using immunoSEQ multiplex PCR, the repertoire was profiled, and TCRdb retains in-frame clones only, with some absent. The profile shows around 180,000 clones, roughly 83% of them singletons. The data stem from a study of cytomegalovirus exposure and HLA in healthy donors. Broader study findings: Most sequenced TCRs were rare (though some public TCRs occurred in many donors). In a later analysis, TCR beta V- and J-gene trimming was associated with a missense DCLRE1C variant.

Germline CDR1 is SGHAT and CDR2 is FQNNGV. The V and J ends lost 4 bases and 5 bases, in that order; junction bases with no gene match: 8. The CDR3 has 15 amino acids. The material sequenced was PBMCs. The V call is TRBV11-2, the J call TRBJ2-7; TRBD2 aligns across 10 bases. The sequence came from a woman in her forties or fifties in good health and CMV-seronegative. The CDR3 region is CASSSTLAGINEQYF. CDR3 DNA: TGTGCCAGCAGCTCGACACTAGCGGGAATTAACGAGCAGTACTTC.